The 13 T cell receptor beta chains presented below share a single source sample, sequenced in a study of blood T cell repertoires in COVID-19. TCRdb's table, derived via immunoSEQ multiplex PCR, lists solely in-frame clones and lacks some. The table has a few hundred thousand clones, roughly 89% seen once. Material for sequencing was PBMCs or T cells enriched from blood (not recorded which). The receptors here all came from a man between 35 and 55 years old who had recovered from COVID-19.

The CDR3 coding sequence is TGCGCCAGCAGACCCGGGGGGTTTGGAAACACCATATATTTT. It yields the protein CASRPGGFGNTIYF. The chain links TRBV5-1 to TRBJ1-3; D might be TRBD1 (5 bases). The V gene lost 5 bases and the J gene lost 3 bases, with 12 bases spanning the gap. Germline V gene data show CDR1 as SGHRS and CDR2 as YFSETQ. The CDR3 has 14 amino acids.

This chain joins TRBV4-1 and TRBJ1-1, with 11 bases fitting TRBD1. CDR1 MGHRA and CDR2 YSYEKL come from the germline V gene. Unmatched junction bases numbered 3, after V lost 4 bases and J lost 8 bases. This CDR3 is 13 amino acids long. CDR3 sequence reads: CASSRGTGGEAFF. Here the CDR3 DNA reads TGCGCCAGCAGCCGCGGGACAGGGGGGGAAGCTTTCTTT.

The rearrangement links TRBV18 to TRBJ2-1, with TRBD2 matching 7 bases. The CDR3 spans 15 residues. CDR1 KGHSH and CDR2 LQKENI come from the germline V gene. V was pared by 4 bases and J by 7 bases, with 10 bases of the junction left unmatched. The CDR3 DNA sequence: TGTGCCAGCTCACGCCTAGCGGCGCCGGGTAATGAGCAGTTCTTC. Amino acids: CASSRLAAPGNEQFF.

As to this clone: At one of its ends the junction is not consistent with the germline gene, which may arise from a read error. The chain carries TRBV7-7 and TRBJ2-5; TRBD2 might be the D (7 bases). There are 15 residues in the CDR3. From germline, CDR1 is SSHAT and CDR2 FNYEAQ (reference sequence). The CDR3 sequence: CASSSGGGAQLTQYF. CDR3 nucleotides: TGTGCTAGCAGTTCCGGAGGGGGGGCCCAATTAACCCAGTACTTC.

The rearrangement uses TRBV6-5 and TRBJ2-5; D gene uncertain. In germline, CDR1 is MNHEY, CDR2 SVGAGI. The V and J ends lost 4 bases and 4 bases respectively, with 10 bases between them. The CDR3 runs to 13 residues. The CDR3: CASSLGLGETQYF. The CDR3 DNA reads TGTGCCAGCAGTTTGGGCCTGGGAGAGACCCAGTACTTC.

The genes are TRBV11-2 and TRBJ2-2, with 13 positions matching TRBD2. Trimming at V came to 3 bases and at J to 7 bases, leaving 2 bases not matched to a gene. CDR1 SGHAT and CDR2 FQNNGV come from the germline V gene. The CDR3 covers 15 residues. For the CDR3, the DNA is TGTGCCAGCAGCTTGACTAGCGGGAGGTTCGGGGAGCTGTTTTTT. Amino acid sequence: CASSLTSGRFGELFF.

The genes are TRBV29-1 and TRBJ2-7; 8 nucleotides line up with TRBD1. V shed 4 bases, J shed 2 bases, and the junction held 7 bases outside the gene matches. From germline, CDR1 is SQVTM and CDR2 ANQGSEA. This CDR3 contains 14 residues. CDR3 amino acids: CSVGGQTGAYEQYF. DNA for the CDR3: TGCAGCGTTGGGGGACAGACAGGGGCCTACGAGCAGTACTTC.

V is TRBV5-1 and J is TRBJ1-6; TRBD1 matches 12 bases. V lost 6 bases to trimming and J lost 6 bases; unmatched junction nucleotides: 16. CDR3 size: 19 residues. Germline V CDR1 and CDR2: SGHRS, YFSETQ. The DNA for the CDR3 is TGCGCCAGCAAAAAGGGGACAGGGGGCCCCCTCCTATCTAATTCACCCCTCCACTTT. Translation: CASKKGTGGPLLSNSPLHF.

The chain combines TRBV7-9 with TRBJ1-1; 7 nucleotides line up with TRBD1. The CDR3 is made up of 19 amino acids. Trimming at V came to 4 bases and at J to 1 base, leaving 18 bases not matched to a gene. Germline values: CDR1 SEHNR, CDR2 FQNEAQ (reference sequence). The CDR3 DNA reads TGTGCCAGCAGCTCAACTATCATGACAGGGTCAGTCGCGAACACTGAAGCTTTCTTT. Translated, it gives CASSSTIMTGSVANTEAFF. The full variable domain, its missing parts supplied by reference TRBV7-9 and TRBJ1-1, is DTGVSQNPRHKITKRGQNVTFRCDPISEHNRLYWYRQTLGQGPEFLTYFQNEAQLEKSRLLSDRFSAERPKGSFSTLEIQRTEQGDSAMYLCASSSTIMTGSVANTEAFFGQGTRLTVV.

This clone came up once. The chain is built from TRBV28 and TRBJ2-1, with D hard to call. The ends were cut back, 3 bases at V and 1 base at J, with 7 bases in the middle. The length of the CDR3 is 14 residues. The germline CDR1 and CDR2 sequences are MDHEN and SYDVKM. CDR3 region: CASSFYLSYNEQFF. The CDR3 bases are TGTGCCAGCAGTTTTTACTTATCCTACAATGAGCAGTTCTTC.

This clone was detected only a few times. The chain carries TRBV2 and TRBJ2-2, with 7 positions matching TRBD1. Germline CDR1 SNHLY, CDR2 FYNNEI. V lost 6 bases to trimming and J lost 0 bases; unmatched junction nucleotides: 4. This CDR3 has 15 residues. CDR3 DNA sequence: TGTGCCAGCAGGGACAGGCCCTCGAACACCGGGGAGCTGTTTTTT. Translating it yields CASRDRPSNTGELFF.

The gene calls are TRBV11-2 and TRBJ2-5; TRBD2 is a possible D gene (6 bases). This CDR3 has 16 amino acids. Germline V gene lookup returns CDR1 SGHAT and CDR2 FQNNGV. V lost 1 base and J 3 bases, leaving 15 bases between the germline ends. The CDR3 spells CASSLVGGFSKETQYF. CDR3 coding DNA: TGTGCCAGCAGCTTAGTCGGGGGTTTCAGTAAAGAGACCCAGTACTTC.

The rearrangement uses TRBV5-8 and TRBJ2-7; 9 bases are shared with TRBD1. V lost 7 bases to trimming and J lost 6 bases; unmatched junction nucleotides: 17. The CDR3 is made up of 16 amino acids. Germline V gene data show CDR1 as SGHTS and CDR2 as YDEGEE. The CDR3 here is CASSLLTGGHFSEQYF. CDR3 nucleotides: TGTGCCAGCTCCCTGTTAACAGGGGGCCATTTCTCCGAGCAGTACTTC.